The 20 T cell receptor beta chains given below trace back to one sample, sequenced in a study of beta chain features in type 1 diabetes. Expressed TCRB transcripts were sequenced, since all the RNA that had been isolated was reverse transcribed. Sequencing used immunoSEQ multiplex PCR; TCRdb keeps in-frame clones, though not all of them. The table records 150,000 to 200,000 clones, around 8.4% of them present only once. These receptors are not linked to any known antigen. The study's findings and limits: Shortening that was moderate but significant affected the TCRB CDR3s of Type 1 diabetes patients in all four CD4+ subsets.

Material for sequencing was central memory CD4+ T cells from blood. These receptors were taken from a woman aged 18-29 years with type 1 diabetes.

V is TRBV25-1 and J is TRBJ2-3; possibly TRBD1 for D (5 bases). The germline V and J ends were trimmed by 8 bases and 6 bases, with 18 bases remaining between them. Germline CDR1 reads MGHDK; CDR2 reads SYGVNS. This CDR3 comprises 14 residues. The CDR3 loop is CASAQGPPQDTQYF. CDR3 nucleotide sequence: TGTGCCAGCGCCCAGGGTCCCCCGCAGGATACGCAGTATTTT.

The chain combines TRBV6-6 with TRBJ2-1, with D possibly being TRBD2 (6 bases). The V gene's germline CDR1 is MNHNY and CDR2 SVGAGI (reference sequence). The V gene lost 6 bases and the J gene lost 4 bases, with 16 bases spanning the gap. The CDR3 has 15 residues. CDR3 DNA: TGTGCCAGCAGCCTCGACTTCGGGGGTTACAATGAGCAGTTCTTC. Its protein is CASSLDFGGYNEQFF.

The chain couples TRBV5-1 to TRBJ2-5, with D unresolved. Germline values: CDR1 SGHRS, CDR2 YFSETQ. V was clipped by 5 bases and J by 1 base, with 9 bases between them. This CDR3 comprises 13 residues. CDR3 in amino acids: CASRRYTQETQYF. DNA for the CDR3: TGCGCCAGCAGACGTTACACCCAAGAGACCCAGTACTTC.

In this sample, this clone turned up a few times. The chain recombines TRBV27 with TRBJ1-5, with D possibly being TRBD1 (5 bases). V was trimmed by 2 bases and J by 7 bases, leaving 9 bases between them. This CDR3 region has 13 residues. The germline CDR1 and CDR2 sequences are MNHEY and SMNVEV (reference sequence). The CDR3 nucleotides read TGTGCCAGCAGTTTACAGGGCCGGCAGCCCCAGCATTTT. Protein: CASSLQGRQPQHF.

For the CDR3, the DNA is TGCGCCAGCAGCCAAGCCGGGGGTGTGAATTCACCCCTCCACTTT. Its protein product is CASSQAGGVNSPLHF. The chain links TRBV4-3 to TRBJ1-6; tentatively, D is TRBD1 (5 bases). Between the trimmed V and J ends, which lost 1 base and 7 bases, there was a span of 11 bases. The germline CDR1 and CDR2 sequences are LGHNA and YSLEER. The CDR3 spans 15 residues.

V and J are TRBV30 and TRBJ2-3, with D uncertain. Trimming pared 2 bases from V and 6 bases from J, leaving 9 bases between. CDR1 is GTSNPN, CDR2 SVGIG, per germline (reference sequence). The CDR3 is 12 residues long. CDR3 region: CAWSTPRDTQYF. CDR3 in DNA: TGTGCCTGGAGTACCCCCCGGGATACGCAGTATTTT.

The rearrangement joins TRBV2 to TRBJ2-7, with TRBD2 matching 13 bases. This CDR3 is built from 16 residues. CDR1 is SNHLY, CDR2 FYNNEI, per germline. Germline trimming cut 7 bases from V and 4 bases from J; bases unmatched to any gene: 10. The CDR3 spells CASTSPGLAGRYEQYF. The CDR3, as DNA: TGTGCCAGCACTAGCCCGGGACTAGCGGGGAGGTACGAGCAGTACTTC.

This clone was found a few times. The chain carries TRBV4-1 and TRBJ1-5, with a weak D call TRBD1 (6 bases). There are 16 residues in the CDR3. The V gene's germline CDR1 is MGHRA and CDR2 YSYEKL. Trimming took 2 bases from V and 7 from J, leaving 18 bases between them. CDR3 nucleotides: TGCGCCAGCAGCCAATATTCACAGGGACGGGGACAGCCCCAGCATTTT. The encoded protein is CASSQYSQGRGQPQHF.

This sequence joins TRBV10-3 and TRBJ1-5, with D unresolved. The CDR3 covers 11 residues. V was pared by 10 bases and J by 3 bases, with 7 bases between. Germline assignment: CDR1 ENHRY and CDR2 SYGVKD. In DNA, the CDR3 is TGTGCCAGCAGCAACAATCAGCCCCAGCATTTT. This encodes CASSNNQPQHF.

V gene TRBV9 combines with J gene TRBJ2-2; tentative D call: TRBD2 (5 bases). V lost 5 bases to trimming and J lost 8 bases, with 16 bases between them. The CDR3 totals 14 residues. Germline values: CDR1 SGDLS, CDR2 YYNGEE. CDR3 loop: CASREGLEAGELFF. The CDR3 nucleotides are TGTGCCAGCAGAGAGGGCCTTGAGGCGGGGGAGCTGTTTTTT.

This clone was recorded a few times. The chain carries TRBV7-2 and TRBJ1-6; 8 bases are shared with TRBD1. Looked up from germline, CDR1 is SGHTA and CDR2 is FQGNSA. Trimming at V came to 7 bases and at J to 7 bases, leaving 9 bases not matched to a gene. This CDR3 contains 15 residues. The CDR3 reads CASIQDRAINSPLHF. CDR3 nucleotides: TGTGCCAGCATCCAGGACAGGGCCATAAATTCACCCCTCCACTTT.

Only a few counts were recorded for this clone. The rearrangement joins TRBV19 to TRBJ1-3; D gene unclear. Trimming left V 6 bases short and J 0 bases short, with 6 bases between. This CDR3 has 13 amino acids. Germline V gene sequence: CDR1 LNHDA, CDR2 SQIVND (reference sequence). CDR3 amino acids: CASRARSGNTIYF. The CDR3 DNA follows: TGTGCCAGTAGGGCCCGCTCTGGAAACACCATATATTTT.

The CDR3 loop is CASSLGQVVDTQYF. The CDR3 coding sequence is TGTGCCAGCAGTCTCGGACAGGTGGTGGATACGCAGTATTTT. The V call is TRBV7-3, the J call TRBJ2-3, with 7 bases matching TRBD1. The CDR3 loop spans 14 amino acids. CDR1 is SGHTA, CDR2 FQGTGA, per germline. J gave up 6 bases and V 6 bases, and 9 bases lay outside the gene matches.

The chain couples TRBV6-4 to TRBJ2-1; 10 positions agree with TRBD2. The CDR3 is 15 residues long. Germline assignment: CDR1 MRHNA and CDR2 SNTAGT. V lost 5 bases and J lost 9; bases outside the gene matches: 10. In nucleotides, the CDR3 is TGTGCCAGCAGTACGGCTAGCGGGAGTAGGGGTGAGCAGTTCTTC. Its translation: CASSTASGSRGEQFF.

In this sample, this clone turned up a few times. The rearrangement joins TRBV30 to TRBJ1-5; TRBD1 matches 8 bases. CDR1 is GTSNPN and CDR2 is SVGIG in the germline V gene (reference sequence). J gave up 4 bases and V 5 bases, and 4 bases lay outside the gene matches. The CDR3 covers 13 residues. For the CDR3, the DNA is TGTGCCTGGGGAGACAGGGGAAATCAGCCCCAGCATTTT. Translating gives CAWGDRGNQPQHF.

This clone has only a few counts. The rearrangement joins TRBV4-3 to TRBJ2-4, with 9 bases that match TRBD2. V shed 0 bases and J 5 bases; nucleotides not matched to a gene: 2. Germline V lookup: CDR1 LGHNA, CDR2 YSLEER. The CDR3 totals 15 residues. The CDR3: CASSQDERGENIQYF. The CDR3 DNA reads as TGCGCCAGCAGCCAAGACGAGCGGGGGGAAAACATTCAGTACTTC.

This clone was picked up a small number of times. The chain couples TRBV27 to TRBJ2-1, with 8 nucleotides matching TRBD1. V trimming: 5 bases; J trimming: 9 bases; junction bases outside the gene matches: 12. The CDR3 is 15 residues long. Germline assignment: CDR1 MNHEY and CDR2 SMNVEV (reference sequence). The CDR3 region is CASSHRDRRNGEQFF. CDR3 nucleotide sequence: TGTGCCAGCAGTCACCGGGACAGGAGGAATGGTGAGCAGTTCTTC.

There are a few counts of this clone. This chain links TRBV11-2 with TRBJ2-7; TRBD2 aligns across 10 bases. The CDR3 totals 13 residues. Germline V CDR1 and CDR2: SGHAT, FQNNGV. V dropped 5 bases and J dropped 5; count of bases not matched to a gene: 3. Written as DNA, the CDR3 is TGTGCCAGCAGCCTAGGACTAGCGGACGAGCAGTACTTC. Translation: CASSLGLADEQYF.

This rearrangement joins TRBV11-3 to TRBJ2-5, with 12 bases that match TRBD2. V was pared by 2 bases and J by 4 bases, with 2 bases of the junction left unmatched. Germline values: CDR1 SGHNT, CDR2 YENEEA. The CDR3 runs to 15 residues. CDR3 bases: TGTGCCAGCAGCTTACTGGGACTAGCGGGAGAGACCCAGTACTTC. Residues: CASSLLGLAGETQYF.

This clone has more than one count but fewer than ten. The chain couples TRBV14 to TRBJ2-7; a possible D gene is TRBD2 (5 bases). Germline V lookup: CDR1 SGHDN, CDR2 FVKESK. The CDR3 contains 14 residues. Trimming left V 1 base short and J 1 base short, with 8 bases between. The CDR3 here is CASSQGGHSYEQYF. CDR3 coding DNA: TGTGCCAGCAGCCAAGGAGGGCATTCCTACGAGCAGTACTTC.